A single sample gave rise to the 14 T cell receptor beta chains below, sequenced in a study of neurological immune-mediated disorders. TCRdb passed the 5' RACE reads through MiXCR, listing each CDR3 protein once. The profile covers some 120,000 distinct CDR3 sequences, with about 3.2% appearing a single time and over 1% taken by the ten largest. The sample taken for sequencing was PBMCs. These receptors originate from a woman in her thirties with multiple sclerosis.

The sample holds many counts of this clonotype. The CDR3 region is CASLALDEQFF. CDR3 sequence (DNA): TGTGCCAGCCTAGCGTTGGATGAGCAGTTCTTC. V is TRBV6-6 and J is TRBJ2-1, with a weak D call TRBD2 (6 bases). Per the germline V gene, CDR1 is MNHNY and CDR2 is SVGAGI (reference sequence). This CDR3 region has 11 residues. The germline V and J ends were trimmed by 8 bases and 8 bases, with 10 bases remaining between them.

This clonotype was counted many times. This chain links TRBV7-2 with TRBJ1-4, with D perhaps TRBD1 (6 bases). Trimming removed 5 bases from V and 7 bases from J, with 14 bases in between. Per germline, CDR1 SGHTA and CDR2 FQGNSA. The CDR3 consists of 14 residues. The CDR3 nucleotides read TGTGCCAGCAGCGGTGGGGCAGGGGTTGAAAAACTGTTTTTT. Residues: CASSGGAGVEKLFF.

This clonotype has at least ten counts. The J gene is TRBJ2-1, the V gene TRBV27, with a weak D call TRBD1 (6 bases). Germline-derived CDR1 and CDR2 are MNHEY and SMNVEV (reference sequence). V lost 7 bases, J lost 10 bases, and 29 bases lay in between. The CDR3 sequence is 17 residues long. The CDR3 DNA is TGTGCCAGCATCCCAAACCTCCGTCCAGGACAGCTCGGGGAGCAGTTCTTC. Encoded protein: CASIPNLRPGQLGEQFF.

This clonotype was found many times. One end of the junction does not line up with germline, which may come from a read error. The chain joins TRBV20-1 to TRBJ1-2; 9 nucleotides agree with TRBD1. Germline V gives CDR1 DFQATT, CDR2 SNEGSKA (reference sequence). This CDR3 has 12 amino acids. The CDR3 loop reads CSARSQTGGSCF. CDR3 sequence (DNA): TGCAGTGCTAGATCACAAACAGGGGGCTCCTGCTTC.

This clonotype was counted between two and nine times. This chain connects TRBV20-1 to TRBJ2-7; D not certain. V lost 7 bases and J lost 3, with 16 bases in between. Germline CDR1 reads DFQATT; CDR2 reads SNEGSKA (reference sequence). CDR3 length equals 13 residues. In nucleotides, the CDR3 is TGCAGTGATAGGTGGAAGTCCGACTACGAGCAGTACTTC. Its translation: CSDRWKSDYEQYF.

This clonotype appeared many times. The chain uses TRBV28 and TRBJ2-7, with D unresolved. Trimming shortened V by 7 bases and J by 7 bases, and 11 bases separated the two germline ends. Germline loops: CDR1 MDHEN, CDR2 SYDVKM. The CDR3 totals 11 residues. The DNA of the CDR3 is TGTGCCAGCAAGGACGCTTGGGAGCAGTACTTC. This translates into CASKDAWEQYF.

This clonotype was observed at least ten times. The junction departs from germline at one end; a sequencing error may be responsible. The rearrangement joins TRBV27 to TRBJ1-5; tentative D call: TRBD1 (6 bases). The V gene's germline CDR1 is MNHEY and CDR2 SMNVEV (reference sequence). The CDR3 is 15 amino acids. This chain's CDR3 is CASSLRPGVAKTQNF. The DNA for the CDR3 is TGTGCCAGCAGTTTACGTCCAGGGGTGGCTAAGACCCAGAATTTT.

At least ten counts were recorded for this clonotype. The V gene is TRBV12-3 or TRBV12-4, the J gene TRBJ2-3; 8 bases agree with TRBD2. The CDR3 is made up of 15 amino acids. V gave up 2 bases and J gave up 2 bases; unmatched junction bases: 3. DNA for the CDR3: TGTGCCAGCAGTTTACGGGAGGGGGTCACAGATACGCAGTATTTT. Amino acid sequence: CASSLREGVTDTQYF.

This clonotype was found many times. The CDR3 here is CASSQGSGLHGYTF. CDR3 coding DNA: TGCGCCAGCAGCCAAGGATCGGGACTCCATGGCTACACCTTC. This chain connects TRBV4-3 to TRBJ1-2, with a tentative D call TRBD1 (5 bases). The germline V gene has CDR1 LGHNA and CDR2 YSLEER. V gave up 1 base and J gave up 6 bases, with 12 bases separating them. The CDR3 consists of 14 residues.

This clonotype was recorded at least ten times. Here the CDR3 reads CASSQVPGRSPHTIYF. The CDR3, as DNA: TGTGCCAGCAGCCAAGTACCGGGCCGCAGCCCTCACACCATATATTTT. The rearrangement joins TRBV3-1 to TRBJ1-3; D call uncertain. The CDR3 extends over 16 amino acids. Looked up from germline, CDR1 is LGHDT and CDR2 is YNNKEL (reference sequence). V dropped 1 base and J dropped 8 bases, with 18 bases sitting between them.

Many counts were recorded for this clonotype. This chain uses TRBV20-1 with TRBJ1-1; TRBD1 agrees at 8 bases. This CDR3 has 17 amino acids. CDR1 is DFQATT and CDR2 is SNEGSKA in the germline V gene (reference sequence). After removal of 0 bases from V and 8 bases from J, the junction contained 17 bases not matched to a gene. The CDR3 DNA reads TGCAGTGCTAGAGAATCTCGAATTCCCAGGGGGCCCAAGGAAGCTTTCTTT. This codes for CSARESRIPRGPKEAFF.

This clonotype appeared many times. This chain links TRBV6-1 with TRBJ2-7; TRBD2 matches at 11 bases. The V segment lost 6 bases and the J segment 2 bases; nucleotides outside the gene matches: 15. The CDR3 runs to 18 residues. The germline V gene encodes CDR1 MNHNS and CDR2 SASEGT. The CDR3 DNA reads TGTGCCAGCAGAGAGAATAGCGGGAGGGCCTTCGTAACCTACGAGCAGTACTTC. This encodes CASRENSGRAFVTYEQYF.

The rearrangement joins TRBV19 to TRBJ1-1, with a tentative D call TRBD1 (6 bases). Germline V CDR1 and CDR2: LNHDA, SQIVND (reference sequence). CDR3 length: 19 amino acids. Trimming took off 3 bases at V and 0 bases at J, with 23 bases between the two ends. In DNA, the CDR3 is TGTGCCAGTAGTATTATCCGGGACAACCAGGGGTACATGAACACTGAAGCTTTCTTT. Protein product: CASSIIRDNQGYMNTEAFF.

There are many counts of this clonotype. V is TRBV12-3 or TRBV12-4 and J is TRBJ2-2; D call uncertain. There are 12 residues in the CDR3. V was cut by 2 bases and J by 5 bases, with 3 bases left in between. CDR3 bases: TGTGCCAGCAGTTTACTGACCGGGGAGCTGTTTTTT. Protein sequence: CASSLLTGELFF.